This is a list of T cell receptor beta chains from one sample in a study of T cells in Graves' hyperthyroidism and ophthalmopathy. Each CDR3 protein is one row after TCRdb ran MiXCR on the multiplex PCR reads. The data hold 350,000 to 400,000 distinct CDR3 sequences, with 15% observed a single time. The sequenced material came from blood. The receptors originated from a young woman with Graves' hyperthyroidism. CDR3s include the opening cysteine and the closing phenylalanine or tryptophan. Fields, in order: J gene, D gene, V gene, clone size, CDR3 DNA, CDR3 protein. A D gene is named only where the DNA matches it firmly. Size tells how often a clone was seen (once, few, many) or the class of an expanded clone, and some rows leave it out.

J gene: TRBJ1-2; D gene: .; V gene: TRBV27; clone size: many; CDR3 DNA: TGTGCCAGCAGATACCAATGGGCACCAACTAACTATGGCTACACCTTC; CDR3 protein: CASRYQWAPTNYGYTF
J gene: TRBJ2-2; D gene: TRBD1; V gene: TRBV5-1; clone size: many; CDR3 DNA: TGCGCCAGCAGCAGGAGGACAGGGGGCGAGTCTGGCACCGGGGAGCTGTTTTTT; CDR3 protein: CASSRRTGGESGTGELFF
J gene: TRBJ1-5; D gene: TRBD1; V gene: TRBV20-1; clone size: many; CDR3 DNA: TGCAGTGCTCGACAGGGAGGGATGGGTCAGCCCCAGCATTTT; CDR3 protein: CSARQGGMGQPQHF
J gene: TRBJ1-1; D gene: TRBD1; V gene: TRBV29-1; clone size: .; CDR3 DNA: TGCAGCGCCGGACAGGGATGGACTGAAGCTTTCTTT; CDR3 protein: CSAGQGWTEAFF
J gene: TRBJ2-5; D gene: .; V gene: TRBV18; clone size: many; CDR3 DNA: TGTGCCAGCACCCTGAAGGGGGGAGAGACCCAGTACTTC; CDR3 protein: CASTLKGGETQYF
J gene: TRBJ1-5; D gene: .; V gene: TRBV28; clone size: few; CDR3 DNA: TGTGCCAGCATGGGTAGGGGGGTCAGCAATCAGCCCCAGCATTTT; CDR3 protein: CASMGRGVSNQPQHF
J gene: TRBJ2-1; D gene: .; V gene: TRBV15; clone size: many; CDR3 DNA: TGTGCCACCAGCAGAGCGAAGTCGAGCAATGAGCAGTTCTTC; CDR3 protein: CATSRAKSSNEQFF
J gene: TRBJ2-3; D gene: .; V gene: TRBV2; clone size: many; CDR3 DNA: TGTGCCAGCCGTGGGACCGAAAGCACAGATACGCAGTATTTT; CDR3 protein: CASRGTESTDTQYF
J gene: TRBJ2-1; D gene: .; V gene: TRBV20-1; clone size: few; CDR3 DNA: TGCAGTGCTACCTACAGCGCTACCCTACCCGATGAGCAGTTCTTC; CDR3 protein: CSATYSATLPDEQFF
J gene: TRBJ2-5; D gene: TRBD2; V gene: TRBV5-6; clone size: many; CDR3 DNA: TGTGCCAGCAGCTTGGATGGGGCTAGCGGGAGGGCCGTGGAGACCCAGTACTTC; CDR3 protein: CASSLDGASGRAVETQYF
J gene: TRBJ1-2; D gene: .; V gene: TRBV10-3; clone size: few; CDR3 DNA: TGTGCCATCAGCGTCGGGACACCGGAGTTGTATGGCTACACCTTC; CDR3 protein: CAISVGTPELYGYTF
J gene: TRBJ2-5; D gene: .; V gene: TRBV18; clone size: many; CDR3 DNA: TGTGCCAGCTCACTTTACGCCGGGACTTTGGGGGAGACCCAGTACTTC; CDR3 protein: CASSLYAGTLGETQYF
J gene: TRBJ2-1; D gene: .; V gene: TRBV7-3; clone size: many; CDR3 DNA: TGTGCCAGCAGCTTTCGCCCGGGACTGAACAATGAGCAGTTCTTC; CDR3 protein: CASSFRPGLNNEQFF
J gene: TRBJ2-1; D gene: TRBD1; V gene: TRBV27; clone size: .; CDR3 DNA: TGTGCCACCGGAAGCCGGGACAGGGTTTTGAATGAGCAGTTCTTC; CDR3 protein: CATGSRDRVLNEQFF
J gene: TRBJ1-2; D gene: .; V gene: TRBV4-1; clone size: .; CDR3 DNA: TGCGCCAGCAGCCAAGGGGACCTAGGGGCCAACTATGGCTACACCTTC; CDR3 protein: CASSQGDLGANYGYTF
J gene: TRBJ1-1; D gene: .; V gene: TRBV20-1; clone size: .; CDR3 DNA: TGCAGTGCTTCACCCGACGAGGGATCCAACACTGAAGCTTTCTTT; CDR3 protein: CSASPDEGSNTEAFF
J gene: TRBJ2-1; D gene: .; V gene: TRBV5-8; clone size: .; CDR3 DNA: TGTGCCAGCAGGGACAGCTCCAATGAGCAGTTCTTC; CDR3 protein: CASRDSSNEQFF
J gene: TRBJ1-2; D gene: TRBD1; V gene: TRBV15; clone size: .; CDR3 DNA: TGTGCCACCAGCAGCCTTGACAGGGACGAGGGCTACACCTTC; CDR3 protein: CATSSLDRDEGYTF
J gene: TRBJ2-5; D gene: .; V gene: TRBV19; clone size: few; CDR3 DNA: TGTGCCAGCGCAGCGGGGACAGCCTACCAAGAGACCCAGTACTTC; CDR3 protein: CASAAGTAYQETQYF
J gene: TRBJ1-5; D gene: .; V gene: TRBV10-3; clone size: many; CDR3 DNA: TGTGCCATCAGTGAAGCCCCCACCCGGGCCCACAATCAGCCCCAGCATTTT; CDR3 protein: CAISEAPTRAHNQPQHF
J gene: TRBJ2-7; D gene: TRBD1; V gene: TRBV14; clone size: few; CDR3 DNA: TGTGCCAGCAGCCCGTTGACAGGGGGTAGCTCCTACGAGCAGTACTTC; CDR3 protein: CASSPLTGGSSYEQYF
J gene: TRBJ1-2; D gene: .; V gene: TRBV28; clone size: many; CDR3 DNA: TGTGCCAGCAGTTTACAGGGAATCTATGGCTACACCTTC; CDR3 protein: CASSLQGIYGYTF
J gene: TRBJ2-7; D gene: .; V gene: TRBV28; clone size: few; CDR3 DNA: TGTGCCAGCAGTTTTAGGCGGGACCCACCCTACGAGCAGTACTTC; CDR3 protein: CASSFRRDPPYEQYF
J gene: TRBJ1-3; D gene: .; V gene: TRBV6-1; clone size: .; CDR3 DNA: TGTGCCAGCAGTACGAGACAGGCCAGCTCTGGAAACACCATATATTTT; CDR3 protein: CASSTRQASSGNTIYF
J gene: TRBJ1-6; D gene: .; V gene: TRBV20-1; clone size: .; CDR3 DNA: TGCAGTGCTAGAGACGCGACTAATCAGGGTTCACCCCTCCACTTT; CDR3 protein: CSARDATNQGSPLHF
J gene: TRBJ2-7; D gene: .; V gene: TRBV10-3; clone size: many; CDR3 DNA: TGTGCCATCAGTGACTTGGGGGGAACCTACGAGCAGTACTTC; CDR3 protein: CAISDLGGTYEQYF
J gene: TRBJ1-1; D gene: .; V gene: TRBV3-1; clone size: .; CDR3 DNA: TGTGCCAGCAGCCAACAGGGCCTTAACACTGAAGCTTTCTTT; CDR3 protein: CASSQQGLNTEAFF
J gene: TRBJ2-3; D gene: .; V gene: TRBV2; clone size: many; CDR3 DNA: TGTGCCAGCAGTCACCGGGACTCTCAGTATTTT; CDR3 protein: CASSHRDSQYF
J gene: TRBJ2-3; D gene: .; V gene: TRBV19; clone size: once; CDR3 DNA: TGTGCCAGTAGCCAGGGGGGACTAGTCGTAGATACGCAGTATTTT; CDR3 protein: CASSQGGLVVDTQYF
J gene: TRBJ2-3; D gene: .; V gene: TRBV7-9; clone size: .; CDR3 DNA: TGTGCCAGCAGTGGGGAAAGCACAGATACGCAGTATTTT; CDR3 protein: CASSGESTDTQYF
J gene: TRBJ2-2; D gene: TRBD2; V gene: TRBV12-3/TRBV12-4; clone size: .; CDR3 DNA: TGTGCCAGCAGTTTAGGGGCTAGCGGGGCCACCGGGGAGCTGTTTTTT; CDR3 protein: CASSLGASGATGELFF
J gene: TRBJ2-7; D gene: TRBD2; V gene: TRBV19; clone size: once; CDR3 DNA: TGTGCCACCGCCGGGGGGGCATCCTACGAGCAGTACTTC; CDR3 protein: CATAGGASYEQYF
J gene: TRBJ1-4; D gene: .; V gene: TRBV12-3/TRBV12-4; clone size: .; CDR3 DNA: TGTGCCAGCAGGTGGGGGAGTCGGGGTCCGTATGAAAAACTGTTTTTT; CDR3 protein: CASRWGSRGPYEKLFF
J gene: TRBJ2-2; D gene: TRBD2; V gene: TRBV28; clone size: .; CDR3 DNA: TGTGCCAGCAGTTGGGGGGGGGGGAAGACGAACACCGGGGAGCTGTTTTTT; CDR3 protein: CASSWGGGKTNTGELFF
J gene: TRBJ1-5; D gene: .; V gene: TRBV12-3/TRBV12-4; clone size: many; CDR3 DNA: TGTGCCAGCAGTTTAAGAAGGGGTAGTAATCAGCCCCAGCATTTT; CDR3 protein: CASSLRRGSNQPQHF
J gene: TRBJ1-2; D gene: TRBD1; V gene: TRBV6-2/TRBV6-3; clone size: few; CDR3 DNA: TGTGCCAGCCGACCGGGACAGCTACCGGATAACTATGGCTACACCTTC; CDR3 protein: CASRPGQLPDNYGYTF
J gene: TRBJ2-5; D gene: .; V gene: TRBV18; clone size: many; CDR3 DNA: TGTGCCAGCTCACCACTGCAGGGTGGAGAGACCCAGTACTTC; CDR3 protein: CASSPLQGGETQYF
J gene: TRBJ2-2; D gene: .; V gene: TRBV18; clone size: many; CDR3 DNA: TGTGCCAGCTCACCATGGGGCAGGACCGGGGAGCTGTTTTTT; CDR3 protein: CASSPWGRTGELFF
J gene: TRBJ2-1; D gene: TRBD2; V gene: TRBV29-1; clone size: .; CDR3 DNA: TGCAGCGCAGGACTAGCGGGAGGGCCGGGCTCCTACAATGAGCAGTTCTTC; CDR3 protein: CSAGLAGGPGSYNEQFF
J gene: TRBJ2-7; D gene: .; V gene: TRBV6-1; clone size: few; CDR3 DNA: TGTGCCAGCAGAGTCGAGACAGCGGGCCCCCAGCAGTACTTC; CDR3 protein: CASRVETAGPQQYF
J gene: TRBJ1-2; D gene: .; V gene: TRBV18; clone size: many; CDR3 DNA: TGTGCCAGCTCCGGACCGTTGGAAGAGGGCTACACCTTC; CDR3 protein: CASSGPLEEGYTF
J gene: TRBJ1-4; D gene: .; V gene: TRBV28; clone size: few; CDR3 DNA: TGTGCCAGCAGGGATGACAATGAAAAACTGTTTTTT; CDR3 protein: CASRDDNEKLFF
J gene: TRBJ1-4; D gene: .; V gene: TRBV10-3; clone size: .; CDR3 DNA: TGTGCCATCAGTGAGGGTGGAAAACTGTTTTTT; CDR3 protein: CAISEGGKLFF
J gene: TRBJ2-1; D gene: .; V gene: TRBV24-1; clone size: many; CDR3 DNA: TGTGCCACCAGTGCTTTACTCGCGGGACGTAAGGATCAGCAGTTCTTC; CDR3 protein: CATSALLAGRKDQQFF
J gene: TRBJ2-1; D gene: TRBD2; V gene: TRBV3-1; clone size: many; CDR3 DNA: TGTGCCAGCAGCCGCGGACTAGCGGGAGGGTATGAGCAGTTCTTC; CDR3 protein: CASSRGLAGGYEQFF
J gene: TRBJ2-7; D gene: .; V gene: TRBV28; clone size: .; CDR3 DNA: TGTGCCACAGGGGCGGGATCCGTGTACGAGCAGTACTTC; CDR3 protein: CATGAGSVYEQYF
J gene: TRBJ1-4; D gene: TRBD1; V gene: TRBV6-2/TRBV6-3; clone size: few; CDR3 DNA: TGTGCCAGCAGTTACTCAACAATCTTAATACAGGGGGCCGGCGGGACCACTAATGAAAAACTGTTTTTT; CDR3 protein: CASSYSTILIQGAGGTTNEKLFF
J gene: TRBJ2-2; D gene: .; V gene: TRBV7-9; clone size: .; CDR3 DNA: TGTGCCAGCAGCTTAGGGCAGGGACGCCGGCTTTTT; CDR3 protein: CASSLGQGRRLF
J gene: TRBJ2-1; D gene: .; V gene: TRBV11-2; clone size: many; CDR3 DNA: TGTGCCAGCAGCTTAGATCCCGGCTCCTACAATGAGCAGTTCTTC; CDR3 protein: CASSLDPGSYNEQFF
J gene: TRBJ2-1; D gene: TRBD2; V gene: TRBV3-1; clone size: few; CDR3 DNA: TGTGCCAGCAGCCAAGCGGGAGGACTAAATGAGCAGTTCTTC; CDR3 protein: CASSQAGGLNEQFF
J gene: TRBJ2-3; D gene: TRBD1; V gene: TRBV19; clone size: once; CDR3 DNA: TGTGCCAGTAGCACACAGGGGGCCACAGATACGCAGTATTTT; CDR3 protein: CASSTQGATDTQYF
J gene: TRBJ1-1; D gene: TRBD1; V gene: TRBV20-1; clone size: few; CDR3 DNA: TGCAGTGCTAGACGGTTGGACAGGGGGCGTTCGAGCACTGAAGCTTTCTTT; CDR3 protein: CSARRLDRGRSSTEAFF
J gene: TRBJ1-4; D gene: .; V gene: TRBV7-9; clone size: .; CDR3 DNA: TGTGCCAGCAAAGGGTCCGGTAATGAAAAACTGTTTTTT; CDR3 protein: CASKGSGNEKLFF
J gene: TRBJ2-5; D gene: TRBD2; V gene: TRBV2; clone size: many; CDR3 DNA: TGTGCCAGCAGTGGAGCGGGAGGAGAGACCCAGTACTTC; CDR3 protein: CASSGAGGETQYF
J gene: TRBJ2-7; D gene: TRBD2; V gene: TRBV5-1; clone size: .; CDR3 DNA: TGCGCCAGCAGCTCTCGGACTAGCGGGACCCCTGGGGAGCAGTACTTC; CDR3 protein: CASSSRTSGTPGEQYF